The sequence of this T cell receptor beta chain was determined in a study of cytomegalovirus exposure and HLA in healthy donors (dated by TCRdb to 2016 to 2017). About the study as a whole: An earlier analysis of approximately 640 of the donors reported roughly 270 Gb of sequence data and some 100 million unique TCR beta sequences from 150 million to 200 million T cells. Around 320 gigabases of sequencing data and approximately 93 million unique TCR sequences were included in an early release covering roughly 700 HLA-typed donors. The genetic ancestry cluster associated with self-reported Caucasian donors included around 76% of the approximately 400 genotyped donors. The study aimed to test whether signatures of past pathogen exposure could be identified by cataloging public T cell receptors. Using immunosequencing, the study profiled T cell repertoires from about 650 subjects and related those repertoires to cytomegalovirus serostatus. In addition to the first cohort of 666 subjects, a separate validation cohort of 120 different subjects was used. High-throughput TCR immunosequencing, statistical association of individual TCRs with disease status, and machine learning were combined to predict cytomegalovirus infection status. A later analysis re-analyzed previously published TCR beta repertoires from roughly 630 donors and added high-resolution HLA genotyping to study TCR occurrence patterns. The later analysis used no new phenotypic data to find candidate immune exposures, relying instead on TCR beta sequences and their occurrence across donors. An earlier analysis of about 600 of the donors used high-throughput TCR beta sequencing to judge whether each TCR beta V gene segment behaved as functional or pseudogenic. Alongside the repertoire data, information on donor age, sex, ethnicity and CMV serostatus was compiled. In a later genetic analysis, genome-wide SNP genotypes for about 55% of the roughly 700 donors were used, and that subset was treated as a discovery cohort. Every discovery cohort repertoire had been produced on one sequencing platform. Class I and class II HLA loci were covered by the typing at four-digit resolution. Typing coverage differed by locus: A, B, C, DRB1 and DQB1 were typed in roughly 629-640 donors, DQA1 in 522, DPA1 in around 580, and DPB1 in just under 480. Five DR-DQ haplotypes were handled as single units for association and clustering, since linkage in the cohort was strong. Among roughly 370 genotyped donors of the cohort, an average of approximately 240,000 unique TCR beta nucleotide sequences were sequenced per donor, 15% to 20% of them non-productive. The paper's findings and limits, for the study overall: Broadly in line with IMGT annotations, most TCR beta V segments showed up in productive rearrangements about 87% or about 30% of the time in an earlier analysis of about 500 of the donors. In vitro tests confirmed that a few of the cytomegalovirus-associated TCR beta chains recognize cytomegalovirus antigens. A later genetic analysis associated a missense DCLRE1C variant with V-gene and J-gene trimming of TCR beta chains, and an independent cohort replicated the association. Some IMGT-functional V segments, including TRBV6-2 and TRBV6-3, could not be told apart with the 87-base-pair reads, so those segments were excluded. A group of highly shared sequence variants was considered likely to be a technical artifact of the sequencing pipeline. According to a later analysis, TCR association rates differed among HLA loci, with DRB1 alleles showing the most associated TCRs and HLA-C alleles showing the fewest. The only immune exposure information available for the cohort was CMV serostatus. It was suggested by the authors that the approach could potentially be generalized to other disease states and immunological phenotypes. The classifier was reported to diagnose cytomegalovirus status with high specificity and sensitivity in both the original and validation cohorts. In a later analysis, most CMV-associated TCR beta chains were found to appear HLA-restricted, with HLA associations seemingly driven largely by CMV exposure. The study gave a list of 150 to 200 TCR beta chains associated with cytomegalovirus. This cohort had only TCR beta chains sequenced, and the lack of alpha or paired-chain data limited which features could be detected. In a later genetic analysis, fewer N-insertions in productive TCRs were reported among donors in an Asian-associated ancestry cluster than the roughly 640-donor mean. Approximately 16 rarely observed V segments, including chromosome 9 orphons, were excluded from the earlier analysis of approximately 600 of the donors because counts were too low. Strong co-occurrence of HLA alleles, especially DR and DQ, made assigning TCR associations to individual alleles difficult. Across donors, most TCR sequences were observed very rarely, whereas some public TCRs were present in many individuals. Specific HLA alleles were associated with roughly 17,000 TCR beta sequences at a false discovery rate of 0.05 in a later analysis. Sequencing depth was assumed to be roughly uniform across donors in the presence/absence analyses, though that assumption may not hold. In a later analysis, HLA-associated TCR beta chains showed more clonal expansion and lower generation probabilities than non-associated chains that were equally common. A further reported finding was that TCR beta sequences accurately predicted the HLA-A and HLA-B alleles for most subjects in the first cohort. Several of the top co-occurrence clusters appeared to be linked to parvovirus B19, influenza, CMV and Epstein-Barr virus, according to a later analysis. Because HLA typing was unavailable for some donors at each locus, only the typed subset was used in association tests. Correlated functional status among segregating V segments might reflect linkage disequilibrium, but an unknown experimental factor could not be ruled out.

To note about this clone: The antigen it recognizes is unknown. No per-base quality is available; no much larger clone lies one base away.

The CDR3, from cysteine to phenylalanine, totals 14 residues. Of the read, only the CDR3 DNA is kept; its 42 bases are in frame from base 1. Trimming takes 4 bases off V and 6 bases off J; junction bases not matched to a gene: 5. CDR1 SGHNT and CDR2 YYREEE were looked up in the germline V gene (reference sequence). Library prep was done by the immunoSEQ multiplex PCR assay. For the multiplex PCR, a mixture combining 60 forward primers for TCR Vbeta segments and 13 reverse primers for TCR Jbeta segments was used. The CDR3 region of rearranged TCR beta genes was amplified from genomic DNA by a multiplex PCR assay. On the Illumina HiSeq System, the amplified TCR beta libraries were sequenced as 87-base-pair reads. The authors' pipeline ran thus. A later analysis counted some 80 million unique TCR beta chains across the 666 repertoires, and some 11 million of these chains were shared by at least two donors. To remove PCR and sequencing errors, raw reads were error-corrected and collapsed into unique sequences using a nearest-neighbor algorithm that merged closely related sequences. V, D and J gene segments were assigned by aligning CDR3 sequences to IMGT reference sequences. For a sequence to be retained, at least a six-nucleotide match to both a V gene segment and a J gene segment was required. A rearrangement counted as productive if the CDR3 had no stop codons and remained in frame with V and J, and every other rearrangement counted as non-productive. Following IMGT convention, CDR3 was defined as the stretch from the second conserved V-encoded cysteine to the conserved J-encoded phenylalanine. In an earlier analysis of around 570 of the donors, sequences lacking an unambiguous match to a single V gene segment were excluded. In an earlier analysis of 587 of the donors, V segments were called functional above 56.7% productive rearrangements and were called segregating when the between-donor standard deviation exceeded 5%. A statistical classification framework was built to diagnose cytomegalovirus status from the catalog of TCR beta chain sequences. V and J gene assignment, in a later analysis, came from comparing TCR nucleotide sequences with IMGT/GENE-DB human TR gene sequences. A later analysis assigned CDR3 sequences and most-parsimonious VDJ recombination scenarios with the TCRdist pipeline. In a later analysis, each TCR beta chain was defined by its CDR3 amino acid sequence together with its V-gene family, and reads lacking a unique V-gene family were excluded. In a later analysis, nearly 600 highly shared, low-generation-probability nucleotide sequences were removed to address suspected cross-contamination and a sequencing artifact. In a later analysis, a clonal expansion index for each public chain was calculated from normalized within-repertoire ranks of inferred template counts. In a later analysis, generation probabilities were computed using a VDJ recombination model fitted to out-of-frame rearrangements, and the results were checked against IGoR. In a later analysis, TCR-TCR, TCR-HLA and TCR-CMV co-occurrence was scored with hypergeometric tests, and a repertoire-size bias correction was applied to TCR pairs. To estimate false discovery rates, a later analysis permuted the HLA or CMV assignments 20 times. In a later analysis, co-occurring TCRs were grouped using DBSCAN, with TCRdist sequence similarity added in when clustering inside HLA-allele-positive subsets. Repertoires with fewer than 30,000 or more than 120,000 public chains, plus five repertoires with anomalous nucleotide sharing, were excluded from co-occurrence clustering. Sourced from immuneACCESS, this table was stored by TCRdb with only in-frame sequences that have V and J called. A share of the clones is absent; for the studies checked, an unresolved V gene accounts for under half, and the remainder has no known explanation. That table furnishes V, J and clone size, whereas the DNA furnished D and trimming. The sample table shows 210,000 or so clones, and around 80% are seen once. Roughly 0.45% of the sample is held by the ten biggest clonotypes.

The cohort was made up of 666 healthy bone marrow donors. At the time of sampling, all cohort members were nominally healthy, though unrecorded immune exposures were likely present. The donor tested CMV seronegative and was one of the 352 seronegative cohort members. Each donor provided a peripheral blood sample, and peripheral blood mononuclear cells were used for TCR beta sequencing. Genomic DNA was extracted from the blood cell samples with the Qiagen DNeasy Blood Extraction Kit. This TCR derives from a boy younger than 18 in good health and CMV-seronegative. The chain joins TRBV5-4 to TRBJ2-2; 8 bases in the middle match TRBD1. Specimen: PBMCs. The DNA reads as follows: TGTGCCAGCAGCCAGGACAGGGAGGCCGGGGAGCTGTTTTTT. This yields the protein CASSQDREAGELFF.